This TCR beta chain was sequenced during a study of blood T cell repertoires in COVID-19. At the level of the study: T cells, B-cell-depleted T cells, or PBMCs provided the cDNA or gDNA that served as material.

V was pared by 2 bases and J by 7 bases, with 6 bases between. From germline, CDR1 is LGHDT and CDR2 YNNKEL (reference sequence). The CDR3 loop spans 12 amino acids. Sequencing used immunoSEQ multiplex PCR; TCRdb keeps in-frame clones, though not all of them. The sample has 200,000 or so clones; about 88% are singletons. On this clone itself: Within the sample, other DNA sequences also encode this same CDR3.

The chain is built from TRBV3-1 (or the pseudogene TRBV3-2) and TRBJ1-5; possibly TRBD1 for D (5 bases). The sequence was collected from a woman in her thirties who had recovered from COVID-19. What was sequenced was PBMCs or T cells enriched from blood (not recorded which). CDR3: CASSQQGQPQHF. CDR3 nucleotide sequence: TGTGCCAGCAGCCAACAGGGACAGCCCCAGCATTTT.